These 8 T cell receptor beta chains were sequenced from one sample in a study of vaccination and CD4 T cells after COVID-19. Treatment denoted: approximately 9-day PBMC culture with coronavirus spike peptide pools or control peptides (ViraFEST assay). With the Oncomine TCR Beta short-read assay, DNA from cultured CD4+ T cells was sequenced. TCRdb re-called the PCR reads through MiXCR, storing one row per CDR3 protein. This table has 20,000 or so distinct CDR3 sequences, about 21% appearing once. These receptors lack a known antigen. Sequencing was carried out using cultured CD4+ T cells from blood. Receptor source: a human donor with COVID-19.

This clonotype was counted between two and nine times. This chain's CDR3 is CASSLLTGPSYEQYF. In DNA form, the CDR3 reads TGCGCCAGCAGCCTACTGACCGGGCCCTCCTACGAGCAGTACTTC. This chain uses TRBV5-1 with TRBJ2-7; D is unresolved. Germline V gene data show CDR1 as SGHRS and CDR2 as YFSETQ. With 4 bases removed from V and 0 bases from J, the gap between germline ends came to 14 bases. This CDR3 contains 15 residues.

This clonotype is medium-sized (0.01 to 0.1%) by share. V is TRBV24-1 and J is TRBJ2-6; tentatively, D is TRBD1 (6 bases). This CDR3 contains 17 residues. The ends were cut back, 4 bases at V and 2 bases at J, with 14 bases in the middle. The germline V gene encodes CDR1 KGHDR and CDR2 SFDVKD. This CDR3 reads CATSDTTGTPGANVLTF. The DNA of the CDR3 is TGTGCCACCAGTGACACAACCGGGACACCTGGGGCCAACGTCCTGACTTTC.

The rearrangement links TRBV4-2 to TRBJ2-2; possible D gene TRBD1, 5 bases. The CDR3 contains 16 residues. Germline assignment: CDR1 LGHNA and CDR2 YNFKEQ. V was pared by 2 bases and J by 2 bases, with 12 bases between. CDR3 sequence: CASSQKFGANTGELFF. The DNA for the CDR3 is TGTGCCAGCAGCCAAAAATTTGGGGCCAACACCGGGGAGCTGTTTTTT.

This clonotype was seen more than once but under ten times. The chain joins TRBV12-2 to TRBJ1-1; TRBD1 is the table's D call, not checked against the DNA. TRBV12-2 corresponds to a pseudogene. CDR3 length: 17 amino acids. Here the CDR3 reads CASRFRDRDFCGTEAFF. DNA of the CDR3: TGTGCAAGTCGCTTCCGGGACAGGGATTTCTGTGGCACTGAAGCTTTCTTT.

The rearrangement links TRBV7-2 to TRBJ2-1; D is perhaps TRBD2 (8 bases). The CDR3 contains 15 residues. V dropped 7 bases and J dropped 8 bases, with 21 bases sitting between them. Germline lookup yields CDR1 SGHTA and CDR2 FQGNSA. CDR3 loop: CASTQVGTAGDEQFF. The CDR3 DNA reads TGTGCCAGCACCCAAGTAGGGACAGCGGGGGATGAGCAGTTCTTC.

There are a few counts of this clonotype. The chain combines TRBV10-1 with TRBJ2-2; 7 nucleotides align to TRBD1. The germline gives CDR1 WNHNN, CDR2 SYGVQD (reference sequence). There are 16 residues in the CDR3. V lost 6 bases and J lost 3; bases outside the gene matches: 10. The CDR3 sequence is CASSKGQVTYTGELFF. The CDR3 coding sequence is TGCGCCAGCAGCAAAGGACAGGTTACCTACACCGGGGAGCTGTTTTTT.

A note on this clonotype: One junction end disagrees with the germline gene, perhaps due to a read error. CDR3 nucleotides: TGTGCTAGCAGCCAATCCTTGACTTACAATGAGCAGTTCTTC. Translating it yields CASSQSLTYNEQFF. The V and J genes are TRBV7-6 and TRBJ2-1; D uncertain. The CDR3 runs 14 residues. Germline V gene sequence: CDR1 SGHVS, CDR2 FNYEAQ.

This clonotype has more than one count but fewer than ten. V and J are TRBV11-3 and TRBJ1-2; D is unclear. V was shortened by 0 bases and J by 7 bases, with 6 bases between the two germline ends. CDR1 is SGHNT, CDR2 YENEEA, per germline. The CDR3 extends over 12 amino acids. This CDR3 is CASSLDTLGYTF. The CDR3 region has the DNA TGTGCCAGCAGCTTAGATACGCTTGGCTACACCTTC. The entire variable domain, with the rest obtained from reference TRBV11-3 and TRBJ1-2, is as follows: EAGVVQSPRYKIIEKKQPVAFWCNPISGHNTLYWYLQNLGQGPELLIRYENEEAVDDSQLPKDRFSAERLKGVDSTLKIQPAELGDSAVYLCASSLDTLGYTFGSGTRLTVV.